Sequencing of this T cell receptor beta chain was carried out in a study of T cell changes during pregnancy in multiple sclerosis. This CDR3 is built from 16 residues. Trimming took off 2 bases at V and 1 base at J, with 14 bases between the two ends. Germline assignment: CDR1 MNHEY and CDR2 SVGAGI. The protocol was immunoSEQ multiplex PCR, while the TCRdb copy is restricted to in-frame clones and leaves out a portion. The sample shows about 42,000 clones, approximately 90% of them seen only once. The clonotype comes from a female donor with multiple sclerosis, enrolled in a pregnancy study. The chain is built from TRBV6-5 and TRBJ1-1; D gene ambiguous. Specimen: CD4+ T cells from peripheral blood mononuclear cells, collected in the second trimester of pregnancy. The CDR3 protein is CASSYRLFSGNTEAFF. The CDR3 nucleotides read TGTGCCAGCAGTTACCGGCTCTTTTCAGGGAACACTGAAGCTTTCTTT.